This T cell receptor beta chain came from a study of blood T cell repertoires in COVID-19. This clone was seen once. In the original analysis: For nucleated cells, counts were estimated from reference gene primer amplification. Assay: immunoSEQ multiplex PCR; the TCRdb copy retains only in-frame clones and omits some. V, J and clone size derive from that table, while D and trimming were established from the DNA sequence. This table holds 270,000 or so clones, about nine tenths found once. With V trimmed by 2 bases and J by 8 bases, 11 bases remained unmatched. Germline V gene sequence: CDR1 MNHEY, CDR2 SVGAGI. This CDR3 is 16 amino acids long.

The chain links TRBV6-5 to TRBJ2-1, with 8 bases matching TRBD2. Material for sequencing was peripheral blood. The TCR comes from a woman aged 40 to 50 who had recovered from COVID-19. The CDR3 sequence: CASSYAPGLGDHEQFF. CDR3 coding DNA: TGTGCCAGCAGTTACGCACCGGGACTAGGGGACCATGAGCAGTTCTTC.